This TCR beta chain is drawn from a study of cytomegalovirus exposure and HLA in healthy donors. PCR was performed using 60 Vbeta and 13 Jbeta primers. The table came from immunoSEQ multiplex PCR; TCRdb's copy has only in-frame clones and leaves some out. Here the sample spans about 140,000 clones, 79% being singletons. General study results and limits: Indistinguishable V segments such as TRBV6-2 and TRBV6-3 were excluded.

The CDR3 has 20 amino acids. Germline loops: CDR1 LGHNA, CDR2 YSLEER. Trimming took 0 bases from V and 0 from J, leaving 22 bases between them. Comments on this clone: Its specificity is unknown.

The sequence was collected from a man aged 18 to 30 in good health and CMV-seronegative. What was sequenced was PBMCs. The chain links TRBV4-3 to TRBJ2-3; D possibly corresponds to TRBD2 (7 bases). This chain's CDR3 is CASSQDRGGIPNSSTDTQYF. CDR3 coding DNA: TGCGCCAGCAGCCAAGATAGGGGGGGTATACCCAATTCTAGCACAGATACGCAGTATTTT.